A single T cell receptor (beta chain) is shown here with its context. The target of this receptor is not known. No base quality information exists; no much larger clone differs at one position. V gives up 3 bases and J gives up 3 bases, and the segment between their germline ends measures 12 bases. The CDR3, from cysteine to phenylalanine, totals 15 residues. The DNA shown is the 45-base CDR3, in frame from base 1. Looking up the germline V gene yields CDR1 SGHRS and CDR2 YFSETQ. The record originates from a study of cytomegalovirus exposure and HLA in healthy donors (dated by TCRdb to the late 2010s). Broadly, across the study: An earlier analysis of 587 of the donors reported 276 Gb of sequence data and around 100 million unique TCR beta sequences obtained from around 170 million T cells. Roughly 300 gigabases of sequencing data and approximately 91 million unique TCR sequences made up an early release that covered about 640 HLA-typed donors. The study was designed to test whether signatures of past pathogen exposure could be identified by cataloging public T cell receptors. The study profiled the T cell repertoires of about 720 subjects by immunosequencing and related them to cytomegalovirus serostatus. All discovery cohort repertoires had been generated on a single sequencing platform. In a later analysis, previously published TCR beta repertoires from 550 to 750 donors were re-analyzed and high-resolution HLA genotyping was added so that TCR occurrence patterns could be studied. Besides the first cohort of around 700 subjects, a separate validation cohort made up of over 95 different subjects was used. HLA typing covered class I and class II loci at four-digit resolution. Among some 400 genotyped donors of the cohort, an average of approximately 250,000 unique TCR beta nucleotide sequences were sequenced per donor, around 20% of them non-productive. A later genetic analysis used genome-wide SNP genotypes for about 60% of the roughly 700 donors, treating that subset as a discovery cohort. Alongside the repertoire data, information on donor age, sex, ethnicity and CMV serostatus was compiled. To decide whether each TCR beta V gene segment behaved as functional or pseudogenic, an earlier analysis of some 600 of the donors relied on high-throughput TCR beta sequencing. Rather than drawing on any new phenotypic data, the later analysis identified candidate immune exposures from TCR beta sequences and the way those sequences occurred across donors. Because of strong linkage in the cohort, roughly five DR-DQ haplotypes were treated as single units for association and clustering. Of the roughly 400 genotyped donors, approximately 83% fell in the genetic ancestry cluster associated with self-reported Caucasian donors. Typing coverage differed by locus: A, B, C, DRB1 and DQB1 were typed in about 620-630 donors, DQA1 in about 510, DPA1 in nearly 610, and DPB1 in 450 to 480. The study combined high-throughput TCR immunosequencing, statistical association of individual TCRs with disease status, and machine learning to predict cytomegalovirus infection status.

The cohort was made up of 650 to 700 healthy bone marrow donors. All cohort members were sampled while nominally healthy, although unrecorded immune exposures were likely present. The donor was CMV seropositive and belonged to the group of 270 or so seropositive cohort members. A peripheral blood sample was collected from each donor, and TCR beta sequencing was performed on peripheral blood mononuclear cells. The Qiagen DNeasy Blood Extraction Kit was used to extract genomic DNA from the blood cell samples. The study at large found these results: Cytomegalovirus status was reported to be diagnosed by the classifier with high specificity and sensitivity in both the original and validation cohorts. In a later analysis, most CMV-associated TCR beta chains were found to appear HLA-restricted, with HLA associations seemingly driven largely by CMV exposure. Three of the identified cytomegalovirus-associated TCR beta chains were confirmed in vitro to be specific for cytomegalovirus antigens. A later genetic analysis associated a missense DCLRE1C variant with V-gene and J-gene trimming of TCR beta chains, and an independent cohort replicated the association. Strong co-occurrence of HLA alleles, especially DR and DQ, made assigning TCR associations to individual alleles difficult. Sequencing depth was assumed to be roughly uniform across donors in the presence/absence analyses, though that assumption may not hold. Only TCR beta chains were sequenced in this cohort, and the absence of alpha or paired-chain data limited detectable features. Compared with equally common non-associated chains, HLA-associated TCR beta chains in a later analysis were more clonally expanded and had lower generation probabilities. CMV serostatus was the only immune exposure information available for the cohort. According to the authors, the approach could potentially be generalized to other disease states and immunological phenotypes. Specific HLA alleles were associated with 18,000 or so TCR beta sequences at a false discovery rate of 0.05 in a later analysis. Linkage disequilibrium might explain the correlated functional status among segregating V segments, but an unknown experimental factor could not be excluded. While some public TCRs were present in many individuals, most TCR sequences turned up only very rarely across donors. Some 16 rarely observed V segments, including chromosome 9 orphons, were excluded from the earlier analysis of about 610 of the donors because counts were too low. A later analysis found that TCR association rates varied across HLA loci, with DRB1 alleles showing the most associated TCRs and HLA-C alleles the fewest. The study gave a list of around 170 TCR beta chains associated with cytomegalovirus. The 87-base-pair reads could not distinguish some IMGT-functional V segments, including TRBV6-2 and TRBV6-3, so those segments were excluded. According to a later genetic analysis, donors in an Asian-associated ancestry cluster had fewer N-insertions in productive TCRs than the approximately 630-donor mean. An earlier analysis of 450 to 750 of the donors showed that most TCR beta V segments appeared in productive rearrangements either about 87% or about 30% of the time, which broadly matched IMGT annotations. A further reported finding was that TCR beta sequences accurately predicted the HLA-A and HLA-B alleles for most subjects in the first cohort. In a later analysis, several top co-occurrence clusters were reported to appear linked to parvovirus B19, influenza, CMV and Epstein-Barr virus. A group of highly shared sequence variants was considered likely to be a technical artifact of the sequencing pipeline. HLA typing was unavailable for some donors at each locus, so association tests used only the typed subset.

The method behind the library was the immunoSEQ multiplex PCR assay. For the multiplex PCR, a mixture combining 60 forward primers for TCR Vbeta segments and 13 reverse primers for TCR Jbeta segments was used. The CDR3 region of rearranged TCR beta genes was amplified from genomic DNA by a multiplex PCR assay. On the Illumina HiSeq System, the amplified TCR beta libraries were sequenced as 87-base-pair reads. Concerning the study's data processing: Across the 640 or so repertoires, a later analysis counted approximately 83 million unique TCR beta chains, around 11 million of which were shared by at least two donors. Raw reads were error-corrected and collapsed into unique sequences with a nearest-neighbor algorithm that merged closely related sequences to remove PCR and sequencing errors. To assign V, D and J gene segments, CDR3 sequences were aligned to IMGT reference sequences. For a sequence to be retained, a match of at least six nucleotides was required to both a V gene segment and a J gene segment. Rearrangements were classified as productive when the CDR3 lacked stop codons and remained in frame with V and J, and all other rearrangements were classified as non-productive. Following IMGT convention, CDR3 was defined as the stretch from the second conserved V-encoded cysteine to the conserved J-encoded phenylalanine. The earlier analysis of about 610 of the donors excluded any sequence lacking an unambiguous match to a single V gene segment. In an earlier analysis of roughly 600 of the donors, a V segment was called functional when productive rearrangements were above 56.7%, and segregating when the standard deviation between donors exceeded 5%. A statistical classification framework was developed to diagnose cytomegalovirus status using the catalog of TCR beta chain sequences. V and J gene assignment, in a later analysis, came from comparing TCR nucleotide sequences with IMGT/GENE-DB human TR gene sequences. Using the TCRdist pipeline, a later analysis assigned CDR3 sequences along with most-parsimonious VDJ recombination scenarios. In a later analysis, every TCR beta chain was defined by the combination of its CDR3 amino acid sequence and its V-gene family, and reads without a unique V-gene family were dropped. A later analysis removed 600 or so highly shared, low-generation-probability nucleotide sequences to deal with suspected cross-contamination and a sequencing artifact. A later analysis calculated a clonal expansion index for each public chain from normalized within-repertoire ranks of inferred template counts. In a later analysis, generation probabilities were computed using a VDJ recombination model fitted to out-of-frame rearrangements, and the results were checked against IGoR. In a later analysis, hypergeometric tests were used to score TCR-TCR, TCR-HLA and TCR-CMV co-occurrence, with a repertoire-size bias correction applied to TCR pairs. In a later analysis, false discovery rates were estimated by permuting HLA or CMV assignments 20 times. A later analysis grouped co-occurring TCRs with DBSCAN, adding TCRdist sequence similarity when clustering within HLA-allele-positive subsets. For co-occurrence clustering, repertoires with fewer than 30,000 or more than 120,000 public chains were excluded, along with five or six repertoires with anomalous nucleotide sharing. TCRdb's version of the immuneACCESS table is confined to in-frame rearrangements and falls short of the full clone set. An unresolved V gene accounts for under half of the shortfall where checked; the remainder is of unknown origin. V and J calls and clone size are those listed in that table; D and trimming were worked out from the DNA. A total of about 140,000 clones appear in this sample, about 75% of them only once. Clones ranked in the top ten supply over 9% of the sample.

The chain is made from TRBV5-1 and TRBJ2-2; the best D guess is TRBD2, with 5 bases matching. This receptor was identified in a man younger than 30 in good health and CMV-seropositive. Sequenced sample: PBMCs. The DNA is TGCGCCAGCAGCTGGCTCTCACTAGACACCGGGGAGCTGTTTTTT. This codes for CASSWLSLDTGELFF.